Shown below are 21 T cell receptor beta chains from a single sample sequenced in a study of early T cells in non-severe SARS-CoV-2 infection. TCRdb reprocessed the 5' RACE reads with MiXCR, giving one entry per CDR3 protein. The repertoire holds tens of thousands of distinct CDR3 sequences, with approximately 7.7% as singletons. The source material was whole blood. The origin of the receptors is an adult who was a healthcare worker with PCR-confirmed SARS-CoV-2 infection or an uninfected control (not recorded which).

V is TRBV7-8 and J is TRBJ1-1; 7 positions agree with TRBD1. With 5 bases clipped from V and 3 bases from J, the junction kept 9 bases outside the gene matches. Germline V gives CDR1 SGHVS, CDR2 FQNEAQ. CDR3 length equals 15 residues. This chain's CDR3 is CASSRTGVGDTEAFF. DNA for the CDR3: TGTGCCAGCAGCCGGACAGGAGTTGGAGACACTGAAGCTTTCTTT.

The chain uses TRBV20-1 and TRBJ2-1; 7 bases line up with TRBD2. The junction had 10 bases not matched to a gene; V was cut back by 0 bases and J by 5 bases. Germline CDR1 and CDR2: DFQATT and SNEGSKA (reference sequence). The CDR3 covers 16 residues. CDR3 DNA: TGCAGTGCTAGAGATCCTAGGGCTAGCGGAGACAATGAGCAGTTCTTC. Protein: CSARDPRASGDNEQFF.

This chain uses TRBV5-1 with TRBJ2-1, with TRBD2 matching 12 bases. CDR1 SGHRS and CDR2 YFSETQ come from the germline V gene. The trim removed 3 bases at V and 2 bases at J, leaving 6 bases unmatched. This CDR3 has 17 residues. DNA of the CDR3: TGCGCCAGCAGCTGGGGGACTAGCGGGCTGACCTACAATGAGCAGTTCTTC. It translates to CASSWGTSGLTYNEQFF.

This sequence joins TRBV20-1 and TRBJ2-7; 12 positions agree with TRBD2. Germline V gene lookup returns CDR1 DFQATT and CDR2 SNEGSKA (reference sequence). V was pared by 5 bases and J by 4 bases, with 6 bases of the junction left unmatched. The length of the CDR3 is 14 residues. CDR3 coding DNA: TGCAGTGCTGCGACTAGCGGGAGAATGTACGAGCAGTACTTC. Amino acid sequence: CSAATSGRMYEQYF.

The CDR3 here is CASSQEAGEDGTHEQFF. The CDR3 DNA follows: TGCGCCAGCAGCCAAGAGGCTGGGGAGGACGGTACTCATGAGCAGTTCTTC. The chain uses TRBV4-1 and TRBJ2-1, with a possible D match to TRBD2 (6 bases). Trimming removed 0 bases at V and 8 bases at J, with 20 bases between. Germline loops: CDR1 MGHRA, CDR2 YSYEKL. The CDR3 is made up of 17 amino acids.

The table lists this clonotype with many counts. The CDR3 sequence: CASRGSGTEQYF. The CDR3 region has the DNA TGTGCCAGCAGGGGTAGCGGGACCGAGCAGTACTTC. The chain recombines TRBV11-2 with TRBJ2-7; 8 positions match TRBD2. Germline V gene lookup returns CDR1 SGHAT and CDR2 FQNNGV. V lost 6 bases to trimming and J lost 6 bases; unmatched junction nucleotides: 4. The length of the CDR3 is 12 residues. Looking up the rest from reference TRBV11-2 and TRBJ2-7 gives the full variable domain: EAGVAQSPRYKIIEKRQSVAFWCNPISGHATLYWYQQILGQGPKLLIQFQNNGVVDDSQLPKDRFSAERLKGVDSTLKIQPAKLEDSAVYLCASRGSGTEQYFGPGTRLTVT.

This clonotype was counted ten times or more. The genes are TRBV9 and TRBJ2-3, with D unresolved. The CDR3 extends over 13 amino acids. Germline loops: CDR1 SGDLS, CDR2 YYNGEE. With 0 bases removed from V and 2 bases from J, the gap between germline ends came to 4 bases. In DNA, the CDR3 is TGTGCCAGCAGCGTAGGTGTCACAGATACGCAGTATTTT. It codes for CASSVGVTDTQYF.

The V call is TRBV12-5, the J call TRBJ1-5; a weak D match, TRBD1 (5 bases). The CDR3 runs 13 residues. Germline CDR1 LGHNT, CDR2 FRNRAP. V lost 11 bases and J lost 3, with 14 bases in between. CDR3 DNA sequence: TGTGCTCAGGGTGGGCGGTACAATCAGCCCCAGCATTTT. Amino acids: CAQGGRYNQPQHF.

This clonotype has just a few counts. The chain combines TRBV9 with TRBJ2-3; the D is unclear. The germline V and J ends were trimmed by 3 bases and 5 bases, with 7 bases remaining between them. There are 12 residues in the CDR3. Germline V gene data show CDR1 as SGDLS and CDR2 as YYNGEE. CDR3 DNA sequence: TGTGCCAGCAGCGCCGAGGTAGATACGCAGTATTTT. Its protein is CASSAEVDTQYF.

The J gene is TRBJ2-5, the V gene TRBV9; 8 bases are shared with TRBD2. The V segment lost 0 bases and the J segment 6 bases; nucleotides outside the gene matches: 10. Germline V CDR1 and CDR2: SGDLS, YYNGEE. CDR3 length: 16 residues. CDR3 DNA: TGTGCCAGCAGCGTAGCGGGAGGGCCAGGCCTAAAGACCCAGTACTTC. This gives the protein CASSVAGGPGLKTQYF.

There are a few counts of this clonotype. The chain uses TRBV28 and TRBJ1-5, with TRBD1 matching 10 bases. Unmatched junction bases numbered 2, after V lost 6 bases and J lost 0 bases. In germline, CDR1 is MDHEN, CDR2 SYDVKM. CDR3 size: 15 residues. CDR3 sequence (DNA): TGTGCCAGCAGGGGACAGGGGAATAGCAATCAGCCCCAGCATTTT. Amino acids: CASRGQGNSNQPQHF.

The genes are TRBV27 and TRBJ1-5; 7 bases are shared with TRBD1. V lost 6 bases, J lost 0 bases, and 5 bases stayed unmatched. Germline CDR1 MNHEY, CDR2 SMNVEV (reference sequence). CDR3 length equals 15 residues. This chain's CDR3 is CASRLQGYSNQPQHF. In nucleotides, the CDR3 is TGTGCCAGCAGACTACAGGGGTATAGCAATCAGCCCCAGCATTTT.

The CDR3 bases are TGTGCCAGCACCCCCGGGACTAGCGGGCGATATGGCGAGCAGTACTTC. Translating gives CASTPGTSGRYGEQYF. The V and J genes are TRBV6-4 and TRBJ2-7; 12 positions agree with TRBD2. The ends lost 7 bases at V and 6 bases at J; junction bases unmatched: 13. Germline CDR1 and CDR2: MRHNA and SNTAGT. CDR3 length: 16 residues.

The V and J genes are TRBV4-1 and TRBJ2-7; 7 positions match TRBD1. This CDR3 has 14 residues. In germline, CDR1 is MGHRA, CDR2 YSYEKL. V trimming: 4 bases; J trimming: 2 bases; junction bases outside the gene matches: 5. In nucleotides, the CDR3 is TGCGCCAGCAGCCCGGACAGGCCCCCCTACGAGCAGTACTTC. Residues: CASSPDRPPYEQYF.

CDR3: CASTQLAGPNEQFF. CDR3 sequence (DNA): TGTGCCAGCACCCAGCTAGCGGGGCCCAATGAGCAGTTCTTC. V is TRBV2 and J is TRBJ2-1; 9 bases line up with TRBD2. From germline, CDR1 is SNHLY and CDR2 FYNNEI. The V and J ends lost 7 bases and 6 bases, in that order; junction bases with no gene match: 7. The CDR3 has 14 amino acids. The full variable domain, completed using reference TRBV2 and TRBJ2-1, is EPEVTQTPSHQVTQMGQEVILRCVPISNHLYFYWYRQILGQKVEFLVSFYNNEISEKSEIFDDQFSVERPDGSNFTLKIRSTKLEDSAMYFCASTQLAGPNEQFFGPGTRLTVL.

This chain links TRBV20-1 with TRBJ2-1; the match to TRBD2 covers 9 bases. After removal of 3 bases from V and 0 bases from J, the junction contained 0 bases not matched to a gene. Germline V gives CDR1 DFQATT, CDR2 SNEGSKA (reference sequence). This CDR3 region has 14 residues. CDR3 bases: TGCAGTGCTAGGACTAGCGGCTCCTACAATGAGCAGTTCTTC. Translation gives CSARTSGSYNEQFF.

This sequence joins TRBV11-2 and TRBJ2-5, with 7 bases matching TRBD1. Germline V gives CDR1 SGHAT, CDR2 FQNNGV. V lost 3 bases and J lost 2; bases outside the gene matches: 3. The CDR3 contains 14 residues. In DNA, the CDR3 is TGTGCCAGCAGCTTGAGCAGGGGGCAAGAGACCCAGTACTTC. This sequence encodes CASSLSRGQETQYF.

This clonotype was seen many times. The CDR3 DNA reads as TGTGCCAGCAGCTTAGACCTGGGACTAGACTCCTACGAGCAGTACTTC. Its translation: CASSLDLGLDSYEQYF. The chain couples TRBV7-9 to TRBJ2-7, with TRBD2 identical over 8 bases. The V segment lost 1 base and the J segment 0 bases; nucleotides outside the gene matches: 5. This CDR3 is 16 amino acids long. Per the germline V gene, CDR1 is SEHNR and CDR2 is FQNEAQ (reference sequence).

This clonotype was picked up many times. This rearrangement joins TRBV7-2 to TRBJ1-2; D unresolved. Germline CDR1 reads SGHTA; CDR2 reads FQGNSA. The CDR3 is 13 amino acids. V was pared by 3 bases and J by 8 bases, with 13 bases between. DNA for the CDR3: TGTGCCAGCAGCTTTGGCTCCAGCGGGGGCTACACCTTC. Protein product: CASSFGSSGGYTF.

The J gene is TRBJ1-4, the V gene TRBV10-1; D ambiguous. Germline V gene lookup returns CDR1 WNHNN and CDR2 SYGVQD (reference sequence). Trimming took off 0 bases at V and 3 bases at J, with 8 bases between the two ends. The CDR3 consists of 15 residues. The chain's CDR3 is CASSESTTPNEKLFF. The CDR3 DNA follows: TGCGCCAGCAGTGAGTCGACTACGCCTAATGAAAAACTGTTTTTT.

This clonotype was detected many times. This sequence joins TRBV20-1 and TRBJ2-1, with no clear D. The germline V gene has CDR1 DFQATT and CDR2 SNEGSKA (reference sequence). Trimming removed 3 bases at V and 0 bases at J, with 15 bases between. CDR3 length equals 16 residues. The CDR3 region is CSARVGSHRSYNEQFF. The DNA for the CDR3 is TGCAGTGCTAGGGTCGGGTCCCACCGCTCCTACAATGAGCAGTTCTTC.